This T cell receptor beta chain was sequenced for a study of cytomegalovirus exposure and HLA in healthy donors. Turning to the study itself: Falling in the Caucasian-associated ancestry cluster were about 80% of 300 to 500 genotyped donors. General study findings and limits: CMV antigen specificity of a few CMV-associated chains was confirmed in vitro. Later analysis indicated greater clonal expansion among HLA-associated TCR beta chains than among equally common other chains.

The PCR contained 60 Vbeta and 13 Jbeta primers. Profiled with immunoSEQ multiplex PCR; TCRdb holds only in-frame clones, not every one. The profile covers fewer than 200,000 clones, with approximately 71% appearing a single time and 5% to 6.5% taken by the ten largest. CDR3 length: 14 amino acids. Germline V gene data show CDR1 as GTSNPN and CDR2 as SVGIG (reference sequence). V lost 0 bases, J lost 6 bases, and 5 bases stayed unmatched. With regard to this clone: Antigen unknown.

The V gene is TRBV30, the J gene TRBJ2-7; 10 positions match TRBD2. Sequencing was performed on PBMCs. The TCR originated in a woman under 30 in good health and CMV-seropositive. CDR3 sequence: CAWSVPSGGVEQYF. For the CDR3, the DNA is TGTGCCTGGAGTGTACCTAGCGGGGGAGTCGAGCAGTACTTC. The full variable domain, rest sourced from reference TRBV30 and TRBJ2-7, is SQTIHQWPATLVQPVGSPLSLECTVEGTSNPNLYWYRQAAGRGLQLLFYSVGIGQISSEVPQNLSASRPQDRQFILSSKKLLLSDSGFYLCAWSVPSGGVEQYFGPGTRLTVT.